The 26 T cell receptor beta chains listed next were all sequenced from one sample in a study of shared clonotypes between healthy human individuals. TCRdb keeps only in-frame clones here, not all; method: immunoSEQ multiplex PCR. The table has approximately 500,000 clones, more than 65% seen once. The specimen was PBMCs. These receptors were taken from a woman in her 40s in good health. Some clones in this sample may be carry-over from other donors' samples.

The V gene is TRBV9, the J gene TRBJ1-1, with unresolved D. This CDR3 is built from 14 residues. Between the trimmed V and J ends, which lost 1 base and 4 bases, there was a span of 11 bases. The germline gives CDR1 SGDLS, CDR2 YYNGEE. CDR3: CASSVTERPTEAFF. CDR3 in DNA: TGTGCCAGCAGCGTAACCGAACGACCCACTGAAGCTTTCTTT.

Turning to this clone: Given a far larger clone just one base away, this is likely a sequencing read error. The identical CDR3 is also encoded by other nucleotide sequences in the sample. This rearrangement joins TRBV28 to TRBJ1-1; no reliable D call. Germline values: CDR1 MDHEN, CDR2 SYDVKM. The CDR3 sequence is 15 residues long. The CDR3 DNA sequence: TGTGCCAGTAGTTTATGGTCCAGAATGAACACTGAAGCTTTCTTT. Protein product: CASSLWSRMNTEAFF.

Concerning this clone itself: Other nucleotide sequences from this sample produce the same CDR3. This chain joins TRBV7-6 and TRBJ2-3, with TRBD2 matching over 8 bases. The CDR3 contains 16 residues. V was clipped by 3 bases and J by 1 base; unmatched bases: 6. Germline CDR1 reads SGHVS; CDR2 reads FNYEAQ. The chain's CDR3 is CASSLAEAGGTDTQYF. CDR3 in DNA: TGTGCCAGCAGCTTGGCGGAAGCGGGAGGCACAGATACGCAGTATTTT.

CDR3 sequence: CASSYSGRAEQFF. The CDR3 DNA reads as TGTGCCAGCTCCTATAGCGGGAGGGCTGAGCAGTTCTTC. J is TRBJ2-1 and V is TRBV28, with TRBD2 matching over 11 bases. V trimming: 8 bases; J trimming: 9 bases; junction bases outside the gene matches: 6. The CDR3 has 13 residues. CDR1 and CDR2 from the germline V gene are MDHEN and SYDVKM.

The genes are TRBV6-5 and TRBJ2-2; a weak D match, TRBD1 (6 bases). Germline lookup yields CDR1 MNHEY and CDR2 SVGAGI. There are 13 residues in the CDR3. Trimming cost V 3 bases and J 7 bases, with 9 bases left between them. In DNA, the CDR3 is TGTGCCAGCAGTTATCAGGGGATCGGGGAGCTGTTTTTT. It codes for CASSYQGIGELFF.

The chain links TRBV18 to TRBJ2-5; D remains ambiguous. Trimming removed 6 bases at V and 0 bases at J, with 11 bases between. From germline, CDR1 is KGHSH and CDR2 LQKENI. This CDR3 region has 14 residues. CDR3 in DNA: TGTGCCAGCTCCCCTACAGCGCACCAAGAGACCCAGTACTTC. It is translated as CASSPTAHQETQYF.

To note about this clone: With only one base between it and a far larger clone, this is likely a read error. The sample holds other DNA sequences that translate to the same CDR3. The gene calls are TRBV7-3 and TRBJ2-2; D is uncertain. Germline lookup yields CDR1 SGHTA and CDR2 FQGTGA. The CDR3 totals 14 residues. CDR3 sequence reads: CASSLHRNTGELFF. The CDR3 DNA follows: TGTGCCAGCAGCTTACATCGCAACACCGGTGAGCTGTTTTTT.

The chain uses TRBV7-9 and TRBJ2-7; D may be TRBD1 or TRBD2 (5 bases each). Germline values: CDR1 SEHNR, CDR2 FQNEAQ (reference sequence). The V and J ends lost 5 bases and 7 bases respectively, with 21 bases between them. The CDR3 extends over 15 amino acids. CDR3 residues: CASSSTGTLLGEQYF. In DNA, the CDR3 is TGTGCCAGCAGCAGCACCGGGACCCTCTTAGGGGAGCAGTACTTC.

This rearrangement joins TRBV29-1 to TRBJ1-2; D unclear. In germline, CDR1 is SQVTM, CDR2 ANQGSEA. With 1 base removed from V and 3 bases from J, the gap between germline ends came to 9 bases. This CDR3 comprises 13 residues. Written as DNA, the CDR3 is TGCAGCGTTGAAGGAGCAAGATACTATGGCTACACCTTC. This encodes CSVEGARYYGYTF.

This clone has a single count. V gene TRBV10-3 combines with J gene TRBJ2-3; 8 bases align to TRBD2. V lost 10 bases, J lost 1 base, and 1 base stayed unmatched. Germline loops: CDR1 ENHRY, CDR2 SYGVKD. The CDR3 spans 12 residues. The CDR3 DNA reads TGTGCCACGGGGGGGGGCACAGATACGCAGTATTTT. Translation gives CATGGGTDTQYF.

In its sample, this clone was seen a few times. CDR3 protein: CASSLGRDLGPPQHF. The CDR3, as DNA: TGTGCCAGCAGTTTGGGCAGGGATCTTGGTCCGCCCCAGCATTTT. The chain recombines TRBV28 with TRBJ1-5; tentatively, D is TRBD1 (5 bases). The V gene's germline CDR1 is MDHEN and CDR2 SYDVKM. This CDR3 region has 15 residues. Between the trimmed V and J ends, which lost 3 bases and 9 bases, there was a span of 18 bases. Supplemented by reference TRBV28 and TRBJ1-5, the full variable domain reads DVKVTQSSRYLVKRTGEKVFLECVQDMDHENMFWYRQDPGLGLRLIYFSYDVKMKEKGDIPEGYSVSREKKERFSLILESASTNQTSMYLCASSLGRDLGPPQHFGDGTRLSIL.

This clone was recorded only once. DNA for the CDR3: TGCAGCGTTGAAACGGTCCCGGGACTAGCGGGAGACGGCTCAGATACGCAGTATTTT. Its translation: CSVETVPGLAGDGSDTQYF. The chain is built from TRBV29-1 and TRBJ2-3; TRBD2 aligns across 14 bases. The CDR3 has 19 residues. CDR1 and CDR2 (germline): SQVTM, ANQGSEA. V shed 2 bases and J 4 bases; nucleotides not matched to a gene: 14.

This sequence joins TRBV18 and TRBJ1-1; D may be TRBD1 (5 bases). The V and J ends lost 2 bases and 3 bases respectively, with 13 bases between them. The CDR3 contains 15 residues. From germline, CDR1 is KGHSH and CDR2 LQKENI. CDR3 protein: CASSPSGLGYTEAFF. The CDR3 DNA reads as TGTGCCAGCTCACCATCAGGGCTGGGGTACACTGAAGCTTTCTTT.

Of note for this clone: The sample has other DNA sequences that encode this CDR3 too. The V gene is TRBV5-1, the J gene TRBJ1-1; tentatively, D is TRBD1 (5 bases). The CDR3 extends over 11 amino acids. The V gene's germline CDR1 is SGHRS and CDR2 YFSETQ. The ends were cut back, 0 bases at V and 8 bases at J, with 5 bases in the middle. The CDR3 sequence: CASSLGTEAFF. The CDR3 DNA reads TGCGCCAGCAGCTTGGGGACAGAAGCTTTCTTT.

The genes are TRBV19 and TRBJ2-3, with 13 bases identical to TRBD2. The CDR3 is 20 amino acids. The germline gives CDR1 LNHDA, CDR2 SQIVND (reference sequence). The CDR3 here is CVPYTILLAGGPWDTDTQYF. The CDR3 nucleotides are TGTGTCCCCTATACTATTCTACTAGCGGGAGGGCCATGGGACACAGATACGCAGTATTTT.

Points on this clone: A read error likely explains this, since a far larger clone differs by one base. The sample carries other DNA sequences with the same CDR3. The rearrangement uses TRBV6-4 and TRBJ2-2; 10 bases match TRBD1. Germline CDR1 is MRHNA and CDR2 is SNTAGT. The CDR3 is 15 amino acids. The chain's CDR3 is CASGVGTGDTGELFF. CDR3 bases: TGTGCAAGCGGGGTCGGGACAGGGGACACCGGGGAGCTGTTTTTT.

Concerning this clone itself: A far more abundant clone sits one base away, making this likely a read error. This chain links TRBV15 with TRBJ2-7; D tentatively reads TRBD1 or TRBD2 (5 bases each). CDR1 and CDR2 (germline): LNHNV, YYDKDF (reference sequence). V lost 6 bases and J lost 6, with 18 bases in between. The CDR3 length is 14 residues. The DNA of the CDR3 is TGTGCCACCAGAAGAAAAAGGGACGTCGCCGAGCAGTACTTC. It translates to CATRRKRDVAEQYF.

In the case of this clone: A far larger clone differs by one base, so this is likely a read error. The chain couples TRBV18 to TRBJ1-1; possibly TRBD1 for D (5 bases). From germline, CDR1 is KGHSH and CDR2 LQKENI. This CDR3 has 16 residues. Trimming shortened V by 1 base and J by 4 bases, and 16 bases separated the two germline ends. The CDR3 sequence: CASSPQATGMSTEAFF. CDR3 bases: TGTGCCAGCTCACCACAGGCCACAGGAATGAGCACTGAAGCTTTCTTT.

This rearrangement joins TRBV7-9 to TRBJ2-5; unclear D gene. The tail of the sequence fits TRBJ2-7 better, so the J call may be wrong. Germline V gives CDR1 SEHNR, CDR2 FQNEAQ (reference sequence). This CDR3 has 11 amino acids. CDR3 amino acids: CASSSTGEQYF. CDR3 sequence (DNA): TGTGCCAGCAGCTCCACTGGCGAGCAGTACTTC.

The chain recombines TRBV7-2 with TRBJ1-2; a weak D match, TRBD1 (5 bases). Per the germline V gene, CDR1 is SGHTA and CDR2 is FQGNSA. This CDR3 has 16 amino acids. V lost 4 bases and J 2 bases, leaving 17 bases between the germline ends. CDR3 coding DNA: TGTGCCAGCAGCTCCAGTGGTTGGGGCCTAAACTATGGCTACACCTTC. Translating it yields CASSSSGWGLNYGYTF.

The CDR3 DNA follows: TGTGCCAGCTCACCAAAGCTAGCGGTATCCTACAATGAGCAGTTCTTC. It codes for CASSPKLAVSYNEQFF. The chain recombines TRBV18 with TRBJ2-1, with 7 bases matching TRBD2. This CDR3 contains 16 residues. V lost 2 bases to trimming and J lost 1 base; unmatched junction nucleotides: 5. CDR1 and CDR2 from the germline V gene are KGHSH and LQKENI.

On this clone: A read error likely explains this, since a far larger clone differs by one base. No conserved phenylalanine or tryptophan is present at the end of the CDR3, so a read error is the likely explanation. Because the CDR3's place on the DNA is in doubt, the DNA is left out and the CDR3 is given as listed by TCRdb. The V gene is TRBV1, the J gene TRBJ2-4. TRBV1 is a recognized pseudogene. Inclusive of both ends, the CDR3 amounts to 14 amino acids. The chain's CDR3 is CTSSQGPPRTIQYS.

The chain joins TRBV4-2 to TRBJ2-3; 12 bases align to TRBD2. The germline V gene has CDR1 LGHNA and CDR2 YNFKEQ. The CDR3 spans 15 residues. Trimming at V came to 6 bases and at J to 7 bases, leaving 8 bases not matched to a gene. CDR3 DNA sequence: TGTGCCAGCAGACAGAGACTAGCGGGAGTGCATACGCAGTATTTT. It yields the protein CASRQRLAGVHTQYF.

This chain uses TRBV5-1 with TRBJ2-2; 7 nucleotides match TRBD2. CDR1 and CDR2 (germline): SGHRS, YFSETQ. CDR3 size: 12 residues. With 9 bases clipped from V and 7 bases from J, the junction kept 6 bases outside the gene matches. CDR3 in DNA: TGCGCCACCACTAGCGCTCACGGGGAGCTGTTTTTT. Translation gives CATTSAHGELFF.

The sample holds one count of this clone. This chain links TRBV5-1 with TRBJ2-2, with 11 bases aligning to TRBD2. The V gene's germline CDR1 is SGHRS and CDR2 YFSETQ. With 4 bases clipped from V and 5 bases from J, the junction kept 7 bases outside the gene matches. CDR3 length equals 16 residues. The chain's CDR3 is CASSRSGTSGTGELFF. Written as DNA, the CDR3 is TGCGCCAGCAGCCGGAGCGGGACTAGCGGAACCGGGGAGCTGTTTTTT.

CDR3 sequence reads: CASKREGRETQYF. CDR3 in DNA: TGTGCCAGCAAGCGGGAGGGCCGGGAGACCCAGTACTTC. This chain joins TRBV2 and TRBJ2-5, with 10 positions matching TRBD2. This CDR3 is 13 amino acids long. Unmatched junction bases numbered 4, after V lost 7 bases and J lost 5 bases. CDR1 is SNHLY, CDR2 FYNNEI, per germline. The full variable domain, in which reference TRBV2 and TRBJ2-5 provide the parts outside the CDR3, is EPEVTQTPSHQVTQMGQEVILRCVPISNHLYFYWYRQILGQKVEFLVSFYNNEISEKSEIFDDQFSVERPDGSNFTLKIRSTKLEDSAMYFCASKREGRETQYFGPGTRLLVL.